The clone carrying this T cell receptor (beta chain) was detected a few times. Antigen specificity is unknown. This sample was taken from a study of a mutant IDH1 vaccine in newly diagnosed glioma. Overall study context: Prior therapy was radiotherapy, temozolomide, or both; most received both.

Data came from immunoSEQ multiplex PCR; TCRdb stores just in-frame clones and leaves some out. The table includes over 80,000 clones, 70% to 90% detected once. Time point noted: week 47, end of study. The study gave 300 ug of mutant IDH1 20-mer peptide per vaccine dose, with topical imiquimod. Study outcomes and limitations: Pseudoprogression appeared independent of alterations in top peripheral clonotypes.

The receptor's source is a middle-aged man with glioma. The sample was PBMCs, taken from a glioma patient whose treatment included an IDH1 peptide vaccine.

The chain's CDR3 is CASSPRFYSYEQYF. DNA of the CDR3: TGTGCCAGCAGCCCCCGGTTTTATTCCTACGAGCAGTACTTC. This chain connects TRBV7-2 to TRBJ2-7; D is unresolved. Trimming pared 5 bases from V and 1 base from J, leaving 12 bases between. The CDR3 covers 14 residues. Germline V gives CDR1 SGHTA, CDR2 FQGNSA.